These 5 T cell receptor beta chains came from one sample sequenced in a study of cytomegalovirus exposure and HLA in healthy donors. A multiplex PCR was run with 60 Vbeta primers and 13 Jbeta primers. Assay used: immunoSEQ multiplex PCR; TCRdb lists only in-frame clones, some missing. In the table there are under 150,000 clones, roughly 88% of which are singletons. What was sequenced was PBMCs. These receptors were collected from a man in his fifties or sixties in good health and CMV-seronegative.

The V and J genes are TRBV5-1 and TRBJ1-1, with a possible D match to TRBD1 (5 bases). The CDR3 sequence is 14 residues long. Germline assignment: CDR1 SGHRS and CDR2 YFSETQ. The V gene lost 4 bases and the J gene lost 0 bases, with 10 bases spanning the gap. CDR3: CASSDRQMNTEAFF. CDR3 DNA: TGCGCCAGCAGCGATCGACAGATGAACACTGAAGCTTTCTTT.

The rearrangement links TRBV28 to TRBJ1-3, with TRBD1 as a possible D gene (6 bases). The CDR3 length is 15 residues. Germline lookup yields CDR1 MDHEN and CDR2 SYDVKM. The germline V and J ends were trimmed by 5 bases and 0 bases, with 11 bases remaining between them. In DNA, the CDR3 is TGTGCCAGCAGTGAAGGACAGCTCTCTGGAAACACCATATATTTT. It codes for CASSEGQLSGNTIYF.

As regards this clone: A read error may account for a junction end that differs from germline. The CDR3 DNA reads as TGTGCCGGCAGGCAGGGAAGCCCCTACAATGAGCAGTTCTTC. This gives the protein CAGRQGSPYNEQFF. V gene TRBV6-5 combines with J gene TRBJ2-1, with TRBD1 as a possible D gene (5 bases). This CDR3 has 14 amino acids. Looked up from germline, CDR1 is MNHEY and CDR2 is SVGAGI.

J is TRBJ1-4 and V is TRBV7-8, with D possibly being TRBD1 (5 bases). The CDR3 is 16 amino acids. Germline lookup yields CDR1 SGHVS and CDR2 FQNEAQ. V shed 5 bases and J shed 0 bases, with 13 bases lying between them. The CDR3 nucleotides are TGTGCCAGCAGCCCTATCAGGGTTGCAACTAATGAAAAACTGTTTTTT. Its protein is CASSPIRVATNEKLFF.

The gene calls are TRBV6-1 and TRBJ1-4; tentative D call: TRBD1 (5 bases). Germline V gene sequence: CDR1 MNHNS, CDR2 SASEGT. CDR3 length: 15 amino acids. V was trimmed by 3 bases and J by 7 bases, leaving 15 bases between them. Here the CDR3 reads CASSDFQGVGEKLFF. The DNA for the CDR3 is TGTGCCAGCAGTGACTTCCAGGGTGTTGGTGAAAAACTGTTTTTT.